A single count supports the clone carrying this T cell receptor beta chain. This specimen belongs to a study of blood T cell repertoires in COVID-19. The CDR3 is 15 amino acids. CDR1 and CDR2 from the germline V gene are LGHDT and YNNKEL (reference sequence). V lost 4 bases to trimming and J lost 7 bases, with 16 bases between them. How the authors handled the data: Amplification of reference gene primers was used by the study to estimate nucleated cell counts. Clones were sequenced by immunoSEQ multiplex PCR, and TCRdb holds only the in-frame ones, with some missing. D and trimming come from the DNA, and the V and J calls and clone size come from that table. The sample has around 56,000 clones; about 90% are singletons.

Input material: peripheral blood. The rearrangement links TRBV3-1 (or the pseudogene TRBV3-2) to TRBJ2-2; D perhaps matches TRBD2 (7 bases). The clonotype was recovered from a woman between 55 and 75 years old with active or convalescent COVID-19. CDR3 sequence reads: CASSPLRGGSGELFF. The CDR3 coding sequence is TGTGCCAGCAGCCCCTTAAGGGGGGGTAGCGGGGAGCTGTTTTTT.